Included here is one T cell receptor beta chain sequence, with context. The record originates from a study of shared clonotypes between healthy human individuals. Method: immunoSEQ multiplex PCR; TCRdb's copy keeps in-frame clones and lacks some. This table holds hundreds of thousands of clones, 80% to 95% found once. V lost 7 bases and J lost 7; bases outside the gene matches: 7. The germline V gene encodes CDR1 MDHEN and CDR2 SYDVKM. The CDR3 sequence is 15 residues long. Terminally differentiated effector memory CD45RA+ cells were left out of the naive CD8 fraction, which was CD45RO-negative and positively selected for CCR7.

The genes are TRBV28 and TRBJ2-1; 13 nucleotides agree with TRBD2. The sequence came from a man younger than 45 in good health. Sequenced material: naive CD8+ T cells sorted from blood. The DNA for the CDR3 is TGTGCCAGCAACCTACTAGCGGGAGGGCCAAATGAGCAGTTCTTC. Its translation is CASNLLAGGPNEQFF. The variable domain in full, with the rest retrieved from reference TRBV28 and TRBJ2-1, is DVKVTQSSRYLVKRTGEKVFLECVQDMDHENMFWYRQDPGLGLRLIYFSYDVKMKEKGDIPEGYSVSREKKERFSLILESASTNQTSMYLCASNLLAGGPNEQFFGPGTRLTVL.